The 15 T cell receptor beta chains listed next were all sequenced from one sample in a study of blood T cell repertoires in COVID-19. Repertoires were generated with immunoSEQ multiplex PCR, while TCRdb's copy carries only in-frame clones and drops some. The table has 250,000 or so clones, 80% to 85% seen once. Sequenced sample: peripheral blood. The receptors were gathered from a woman aged 40 to 55 who had recovered from COVID-19.

The V and J genes are TRBV7-6 and TRBJ2-1, with TRBD2 identical over 8 bases. V dropped 4 bases and J dropped 2; count of bases not matched to a gene: 7. The CDR3 has 16 residues. CDR1 is SGHVS, CDR2 FNYEAQ, per germline. For the CDR3, the DNA is TGTGCCAGCAGCTCCTTGCGGGGGGCGGCCTACAATGAGCAGTTCTTC. The encoded protein is CASSSLRGAAYNEQFF.

This clone showed up just a few times. V gene TRBV5-6 combines with J gene TRBJ1-1; the D gene is possibly TRBD1 (6 bases). The V gene lost 0 bases and the J gene lost 5 bases, with 11 bases spanning the gap. Germline V gene data show CDR1 as SGHDT and CDR2 as YYEEEE. The CDR3 runs 14 residues. This CDR3 is CASSLAFRGTEAFF. The CDR3 DNA reads as TGTGCCAGCAGCTTGGCTTTTAGGGGGACTGAAGCTTTCTTT.

This chain uses TRBV6-1 with TRBJ1-1; TRBD1 agrees at 7 bases. Germline loops: CDR1 MNHNS, CDR2 SASEGT. V dropped 3 bases and J dropped 0; count of bases not matched to a gene: 4. This CDR3 contains 15 residues. CDR3 nucleotide sequence: TGTGCCAGCAGTGAGGGACAGCTCGTGAACACTGAAGCTTTCTTT. As protein: CASSEGQLVNTEAFF.

The V gene is TRBV27, the J gene TRBJ1-2, with TRBD1 matching over 9 bases. This CDR3 has 13 amino acids. V lost 11 bases to trimming and J lost 4 bases; unmatched junction nucleotides: 8. Germline loops: CDR1 MNHEY, CDR2 SMNVEV (reference sequence). The CDR3 nucleotides are TGTGCCTCTCGACAGGGGGTGTTCTATGGCTACACCTTC. Protein sequence: CASRQGVFYGYTF.

V usage is TRBV11-2 and J usage is TRBJ2-3; 13 nucleotides line up with TRBD2. From germline, CDR1 is SGHAT and CDR2 FQNNGV. Trimming took 3 bases from V and 6 from J; bases not matched to a gene: 6. There are 16 residues in the CDR3. CDR3: CASSFYRTSGGDTQYF. The CDR3 region has the DNA TGTGCCAGCAGCTTTTATAGGACTAGCGGGGGTGATACGCAGTATTTT.

The J gene is TRBJ1-1, the V gene TRBV27; maybe TRBD1 (6 bases). Per germline, CDR1 MNHEY and CDR2 SMNVEV (reference sequence). CDR3 size: 15 residues. Trimming took off 6 bases at V and 2 bases at J, with 16 bases between the two ends. The CDR3 nucleotides are TGTGCCAGCAGCAAAACCGGGACACTCAACACTGAAGCTTTCTTT. This translates into CASSKTGTLNTEAFF.

The J gene is TRBJ2-3, the V gene TRBV30, with 9 bases lining up with TRBD2. V was pared by 2 bases and J by 5 bases, with 11 bases of the junction left unmatched. Germline CDR1 is GTSNPN and CDR2 is SVGIG (reference sequence). The CDR3 is made up of 16 amino acids. CDR3 coding DNA: TGTGCCTGGAGTAAAGCCAGCGGGGGGCTGGGAGATACGCAGTATTTT. Amino acid sequence: CAWSKASGGLGDTQYF. The full variable domain, with the rest looked up from reference TRBV30 and TRBJ2-3, is SQTIHQWPATLVQPVGSPLSLECTVEGTSNPNLYWYRQAAGRGLQLLFYSVGIGQISSEVPQNLSASRPQDRQFILSSKKLLLSDSGFYLCAWSKASGGLGDTQYFGPGTRLTVL.

CDR3 amino acids: CASGQNRGRTGELFF. As DNA, the CDR3 is TGTGCCAGCGGACAGAACAGGGGTCGGACCGGGGAGCTGTTTTTT. The chain recombines TRBV28 with TRBJ2-2, with 7 positions matching TRBD1. The V gene end was trimmed by 8 bases and the J gene end by 5 bases; junction bases not matched to a gene: 11. From germline, CDR1 is MDHEN and CDR2 SYDVKM. The CDR3 has 15 amino acids.

The chain joins TRBV7-8 to TRBJ2-4, with D possibly being TRBD2 (5 bases). CDR1 and CDR2 (germline): SGHVS, FQNEAQ. V lost 5 bases, J lost 7 bases, and 24 bases lay in between. The CDR3 has 17 residues. CDR3 DNA: TGTGCCAGCAGCCGCCTAACCGGGGATCCGGGTCATAACATTCAGTACTTC. It is translated as CASSRLTGDPGHNIQYF. Full variable domain (rest looked up from reference TRBV7-8 and TRBJ2-4): GAGVSQSPRYKVAKRGQDVALRCDPISGHVSLFWYQQALGQGPEFLTYFQNEAQLDKSGLPSDRFFAERPEGSVSTLKIQRTQQEDSAVYLCASSRLTGDPGHNIQYFGAGTRLSVL.

The chain combines TRBV30 with TRBJ1-4; D call uncertain. The CDR3 has 13 residues. Trimming cost V 1 base and J 4 bases, with 7 bases left between them. Per germline, CDR1 GTSNPN and CDR2 SVGIG (reference sequence). For the CDR3, the DNA is TGTGCCTGGAGTGGAGTCCATAATGAAAAACTGTTTTTT. Translation: CAWSGVHNEKLFF.

Only a few counts were recorded for this clone. The CDR3 bases are TGCGCCAGCAGGAAAACAGGGAGTTCACCCCTCCACTTT. Translating gives CASRKTGSSPLHF. The V call is TRBV4-1, the J call TRBJ1-6, with D tentatively TRBD1 (6 bases). From germline, CDR1 is MGHRA and CDR2 YSYEKL. V lost 6 bases to trimming and J lost 9 bases, with 12 bases between them. This CDR3 contains 13 residues.

The rearrangement links TRBV24-1 to TRBJ2-5; 9 bases match TRBD1. V was pared by 4 bases and J by 2 bases, with 7 bases of the junction left unmatched. The CDR3 consists of 16 residues. The germline V gene has CDR1 KGHDR and CDR2 SFDVKD. CDR3 amino acids: CATSDPGTGLQETQYF. The CDR3 nucleotides are TGTGCCACCAGTGACCCCGGGACAGGGTTGCAAGAGACCCAGTACTTC.

The chain has TRBV7-8 and TRBJ2-5, with 8 bases matching TRBD2. CDR3 size: 15 residues. Germline V gene sequence: CDR1 SGHVS, CDR2 FQNEAQ. Unmatched junction bases numbered 11, after V lost 4 bases and J lost 7 bases. CDR3 bases: TGTGCCAGCAGCTCCGGGAGGGGGGGAGTAGGGACCCAGTACTTC. Its protein is CASSSGRGGVGTQYF.

Notes on this clone: One end of the junction fails to match germline, which may point to a read error. The chain uses TRBV11-2 and TRBJ1-1; D is unresolved. This CDR3 has 11 residues. CDR1 is SGHAT, CDR2 FQNNGV, per germline. The DNA for the CDR3 is TGTGCCAGCAGCTCCAACAGTGAAGCTTTCTTT. Protein product: CASSSNSEAFF.

The gene calls are TRBV9 and TRBJ1-1; 7 bases match TRBD1. V lost 0 bases to trimming and J lost 11 bases; unmatched junction nucleotides: 10. This CDR3 region has 14 residues. From germline, CDR1 is SGDLS and CDR2 YYNGEE. The CDR3 DNA sequence: TGTGCCAGCAGCGTAGGAGGGGACAGCGCTAGGGCTTTCTTT. Translation gives CASSVGGDSARAFF. The variable domain in full, with the rest retrieved from reference TRBV9 and TRBJ1-1, is DSGVTQTPKHLITATGQRVTLRCSPRSGDLSVYWYQQSLDQGLQFLIQYYNGEERAKGNILERFSAQQFPDLHSELNLSSLELGDSALYFCASSVGGDSARAFFGQGTRLTVV.